This record looks at one TCR beta chain sequence and its context. The antigen is unknown. The protocol was immunoSEQ multiplex PCR, while the TCRdb copy is restricted to in-frame clones and leaves out a portion. The sample records 110,000 to 150,000 clones, about 95% being singletons. This entry belongs to a study of cytomegalovirus exposure and HLA in healthy donors. Study outcomes and limitations: Investigators reported 164 TCR beta chains as tied to cytomegalovirus.

The donors were members of the validation cohort, which comprised 90 to 150 subjects and was separate from the first cohort of 666 subjects. CDR3 size: 14 residues. Trimming cost V 8 bases and J 0 bases; bases outside gene matches: 0. Germline V lookup: CDR1 SEHNR, CDR2 FQNEAQ (reference sequence). The chain uses TRBV7-9 and TRBJ2-6, with 8 bases identical to TRBD1. Input material: PBMCs. The clonotype originates from a young man in good health and CMV-seropositive. The CDR3 is CASGQGSGANVLTF. The CDR3, as DNA: TGTGCCAGCGGACAGGGCTCTGGGGCCAACGTCCTGACTTTC.